This entry is about one TCR beta chain. PCR was performed a second time for roughly 7 to 11 cycles using a sample-barcoded 5' primer and a J-beta primer mix. Each CDR3 protein gets one entry after TCRdb re-called the 5' RACE reads with MiXCR. The profile shows fewer than 2 million distinct CDR3 sequences, around 42% of them singletons. The data were obtained in a study of blood T cells in healthy people across ages. The CDR3 contains 14 residues. Deletions cut 9 bases from V and 5 bases from J, with 18 bases between. Per the germline V gene, CDR1 is ENHRY and CDR2 is SYGVKD. The source of this sequence is a human donor in good health. The rearrangement uses TRBV10-3 and TRBJ2-3, with unresolved D. Sample: blood. CDR3 residues: CAMAPGLAEDTQYF. The DNA of the CDR3 is TGTGCCATGGCCCCGGGTTTGGCAGAAGATACGCAGTATTTT.